This TCR beta chain was obtained from a study of blood T cell repertoires in COVID-19. Study overall: PBMCs, B-cell-depleted T cells, or T cells were the source of the cDNA or gDNA that made up the material.

Clones were read by immunoSEQ multiplex PCR, and TCRdb kept only the in-frame ones, dropping some. The sample lists 150,000 to 200,000 clones, more than 80% occurring once. The germline V gene encodes CDR1 LNHDA and CDR2 SQIVND (reference sequence). The CDR3 covers 13 residues. V gave up 5 bases and J gave up 5 bases, with 10 bases separating them. Material: peripheral blood. V is TRBV19 and J is TRBJ2-4, with a weak D call TRBD1 (6 bases). This clonotype was obtained from a woman aged 55 to 70 with COVID-19, enrolled during active disease. CDR3 sequence (DNA): TGTGCCAGTAGTCAACAGGGCGAAAACATTCAGTACTTC. It is translated as CASSQQGENIQYF.